Listed here are 8 T cell receptor beta chains from one sample, sequenced in a study of T cells in Graves' hyperthyroidism and ophthalmopathy. Amplified TCR beta CDR3 regions came from RNA transcripts. TCR CDR3 regions were first amplified by RT-PCR with HTBI primers. TCRdb used MiXCR to reprocess the multiplex PCR reads, holding one entry per CDR3 protein. The sample yields more than 500,000 distinct CDR3 sequences, 15% to 20% seen once. Sequenced sample: blood. The receptors come from a woman in her thirties with Graves' hyperthyroidism.

The table lists this clonotype with many counts. One junction end does not reproduce the germline sequence, and a read error may be involved. This chain connects TRBV27 to TRBJ1-5; D uncertain. Germline V gene sequence: CDR1 MNHEY, CDR2 SMNVEV (reference sequence). The CDR3 has 16 amino acids. CDR3 nucleotides: TGTGCCAGCAGTTTAGCGGGATCACCGAGCAGTCAGCCCCAGCATTTT. This encodes CASSLAGSPSSQPQHF.

This clonotype has a count of ten or more. The chain carries TRBV20-1 and TRBJ2-3, with D uncertain. Trimming left V 0 bases short and J 4 bases short, with 2 bases between. The length of the CDR3 is 11 residues. The germline V gene encodes CDR1 DFQATT and CDR2 SNEGSKA (reference sequence). The CDR3 protein is CSARDPDTQYF. CDR3 DNA: TGCAGTGCTAGAGATCCAGATACGCAGTATTTT.

With respect to this clonotype: It may be a read error: a sequence one base away is much more abundant. This chain joins TRBV27 and TRBJ1-5; D remains ambiguous. Germline lookup yields CDR1 MNHEY and CDR2 SMNVEV (reference sequence). This CDR3 is built from 14 residues. The V end lost 8 bases, the J end lost 1 base, and 12 bases lay between the germline ends. CDR3 in amino acids: CASGNRPSNQPQHF. In DNA form, the CDR3 reads TGTGCCAGCGGAAACAGACCGAGCAATCAGCCCCAGCATTTT.

This chain joins TRBV20-1 and TRBJ2-3, with TRBD2 matching over 13 bases. The V and J ends lost 3 bases and 0 bases, in that order; junction bases with no gene match: 15. There are 20 residues in the CDR3. The V gene's germline CDR1 is DFQATT and CDR2 SNEGSKA (reference sequence). CDR3 coding DNA: TGCAGTGCTAGTAAGCGGACTAGCGGGAGAGCATATCTAAGCACAGATACGCAGTATTTT. Translated: CSASKRTSGRAYLSTDTQYF.

This clonotype was recorded only once. The chain has TRBV7-9 and TRBJ1-1; D unclear. CDR3 length: 11 residues. V lost 4 bases, J lost 7 bases, and 7 bases lay in between. The germline CDR1 and CDR2 sequences are SEHNR and FQNEAQ (reference sequence). In DNA form, the CDR3 reads TGTGCCAGCAGCTGGAACGTTGAAGCTTTCTTT. Its protein is CASSWNVEAFF.

This clonotype was picked up many times. Here the CDR3 DNA reads TGTGCCAGCAGCTTAGTGTTCGGGACAGCAAGTTCACCCCTCCACTTT. This codes for CASSLVFGTASSPLHF. V is TRBV7-2 and J is TRBJ1-6; 7 bases are shared with TRBD1. V trimming: 1 base; J trimming: 9 bases; junction bases outside the gene matches: 9. CDR1 and CDR2 (germline): SGHTA, FQGNSA. The CDR3 runs 16 residues.

There are many counts of this clonotype. V is TRBV28 and J is TRBJ2-1; 9 bases line up with TRBD2. CDR1 and CDR2 (germline): MDHEN, SYDVKM. The V and J ends lost 5 bases and 6 bases, in that order; junction bases with no gene match: 11. The CDR3 has 16 residues. The CDR3 DNA reads as TGTGCCAGCAGTCTGGGCGGGAGGGCCCAATTCAATGAGCAGTTCTTC. Encoded protein: CASSLGGRAQFNEQFF.

At least ten counts were recorded for this clonotype. The V gene is TRBV28, the J gene TRBJ2-7; TRBD1 might be the D (6 bases). Germline V gene sequence: CDR1 MDHEN, CDR2 SYDVKM. CDR3 length equals 16 residues. V was cut by 2 bases and J by 9 bases, with 23 bases left in between. CDR3 sequence: CASSLPPDRPSLGQYF. The CDR3 bases are TGTGCCAGCAGTTTACCCCCGGACAGACCTTCCTTGGGGCAGTACTTC.